The rows below give T cell receptor beta chains drawn from one sample of a study of cytomegalovirus exposure and HLA in healthy donors. TCRdb keeps only in-frame clones here, not all; method: immunoSEQ multiplex PCR. The data show about 130,000 clones, with 77% seen just once and roughly 13% held by the top ten. The sample comprised PBMCs. Every receptor here comes from a woman aged 40 to 49 in good health and CMV-seropositive. Each CDR3 is given with its conserved first and last residue. D genes are given only for firm matches. Rows may omit the clone size; those that give it use once, few, many or a size class.

>TRBV28|15|.|TRBJ2-4|.
CASRPESLAKNIQYF
TGTGCCAGCAGGCCGGAGAGTCTAGCCAAAAACATTCAGTACTTC
>TRBV6-1|13|few|TRBJ2-7|.
CASSVRWAYEQYF
TGTGCCAGCAGCGTCAGGTGGGCCTACGAGCAGTACTTC
>TRBV27|15|.|TRBJ2-7|TRBD2
CASHPLAGSSYEQYF
TGTGCCAGCCACCCTCTAGCGGGCAGCTCCTACGAGCAGTACTTC
>TRBV2|16|once|TRBJ2-7|.
CASSEARGVGVYEQYF
TGTGCCAGCAGTGAAGCTAGAGGCGTAGGGGTCTACGAGCAGTACTTC
>TRBV28|15|.|TRBJ2-1|.
CASRGTGRSSNEQFF
TGTGCCAGCAGAGGAACAGGCAGGTCAAGCAATGAGCAGTTCTTC
>TRBV6-1|14|.|TRBJ2-3|TRBD1
CASRATGLPDTQYF
TGTGCCAGCCGCGCGACAGGGCTGCCAGATACGCAGTATTTT
>TRBV30|14|.|TRBJ2-7|TRBD1
CAWCPGQGVYEQYF
TGTGCCTGGTGTCCGGGACAGGGAGTCTACGAGCAGTACTTC
>TRBV11-2|17|.|TRBJ1-1|TRBD1
CASTIRTGGAKDTEAFF
TGTGCCAGCACCATTCGGACAGGGGGCGCGAAGGACACTGAAGCTTTCTTT
>TRBV2|12|.|TRBJ2-1|TRBD2
CASSEEWGGMFF
TGTGCCAGCAGTGAAGAGTGGGGGGGGATGTTCTTC
>TRBV5-1|16|.|TRBJ1-4|TRBD1
CASSDPTGLDYEKLFF
TGCGCCAGCAGCGACCCGACAGGGCTAGATTATGAAAAACTGTTTTTT
>TRBV10-2|13|.|TRBJ1-1|.
CASSELMNTEAFF
TGCGCCAGCAGTGAATTAATGAACACTGAAGCTTTCTTT
>TRBV28|13|few|TRBJ1-5|.
CAIRPRANQPQHF
TGTGCCATCCGGCCGCGGGCGAATCAGCCCCAGCATTTT
>TRBV4-1|17|.|TRBJ1-6|.
CASSQDSETYYNSPLHF
TGCGCCAGCAGCCAAGATTCAGAGACTTACTATAATTCACCCCTCCACTTT
>TRBV11-2|17|.|TRBJ2-1|TRBD2
CASSLDMGSGIRNEQFF
TGTGCCAGCAGCTTAGATATGGGTAGCGGGATACGCAATGAGCAGTTCTTC
>TRBV6-5|13|.|TRBJ1-1|.
CASSPAGNTEAFF
TGTGCCAGCAGTCCCGCCGGGAACACTGAAGCTTTCTTT
>TRBV10-3|16|once|TRBJ2-1|TRBD2
CAISSGTSGFGDEQFF
TGTGCCATCAGTTCCGGGACTAGCGGGTTTGGGGATGAGCAGTTCTTC
>TRBV2|14|.|TRBJ1-5|.
CASSVEGSNQPQHF
TGTGCCAGCAGTGTCGAGGGAAGCAATCAGCCCCAGCATTTT
>TRBV19|16|.|TRBJ1-3|.
CASSINRDNSGNTIYF
TGTGCCAGTAGTATAAACCGGGACAACTCTGGAAACACCATATATTTT
>TRBV11-2|12|.|TRBJ1-1|.
CASSFQYTEAFF
TGTGCCAGCAGCTTCCAGTACACTGAAGCTTTCTTT
>TRBV6-1|13|.|TRBJ1-1|TRBD1
CASRDRGNTEAFF
TGTGCCAGCAGAGACAGGGGCAACACTGAAGCTTTCTTT
>TRBV7-2|15|.|TRBJ1-5|.
CASSLGGGGNQPQHF
TGTGCCAGCAGCTTAGGGGGGGGCGGAAATCAGCCCCAGCATTTT
>TRBV5-6|14|.|TRBJ2-1|TRBD2
CASSSGLADNEQFF
TGTGCCAGCAGCTCTGGACTAGCGGATAATGAGCAGTTCTTC
>TRBV28|17|.|TRBJ2-3|TRBD2
CASSFPGTSRSTDTQYF
TGTGCCAGCAGTTTCCCCGGGACTAGCCGAAGCACAGATACGCAGTATTTT
>TRBV2|13|.|TRBJ1-4|TRBD1
CASRGQPNEKLFF
TGTGCCAGCAGGGGACAGCCAAATGAAAAACTGTTTTTT
>TRBV30|13|.|TRBJ1-2|.
CAWTVRSNYGYTF
TGTGCCTGGACGGTGCGGAGTAACTATGGCTACACCTTC
>TRBV30|11|.|TRBJ1-1|.
CAWSGVTEAFF
TGTGCCTGGAGCGGGGTGACTGAAGCTTTCTTT
>TRBV19|15|.|TRBJ1-2|.
CASSIDRSSVYGYTF
TGTGCCAGTAGTATAGATCGGTCGAGTGTCTATGGCTACACCTTC
>TRBV6-5|15|once|TRBJ2-4|TRBD1
CASSSPTGGKNIQYF
TGTGCCAGCAGTTCACCAACAGGGGGCAAAAACATTCAGTACTTC
>TRBV14|17|.|TRBJ1-1|.
CASSQQGGGTSYTEAFF
TGTGCCAGCAGCCAACAGGGCGGAGGAACTAGCTACACTGAAGCTTTCTTT
>TRBV4-1|17|.|TRBJ2-2|TRBD1
CASSLIGTGIITGELFF
TGCGCCAGCAGCCTCATTGGGACAGGGATAATAACCGGGGAGCTGTTTTTT
>TRBV7-9|13|.|TRBJ1-4|.
CASSLTGNEKLFF
TGTGCCAGCAGCTTAACGGGTAATGAAAAACTGTTTTTT
>TRBV7-3|15|.|TRBJ2-1|TRBD1
CASSLSRDSYNEQFF
TGTGCCAGCAGCCTTAGCCGGGACAGCTACAATGAGCAGTTCTTC
>TRBV11-1|13|.|TRBJ1-1|.
CASSLQTNTEAFF
TGTGCCAGCAGCTTACAGACAAACACTGAAGCTTTCTTT
>TRBV28|15|.|TRBJ1-6|TRBD1
CASSLLGQTNSPLHF
TGTGCCAGCAGTTTGTTGGGACAGACTAATTCACCCCTCCACTTT
>TRBV10-3|13|once|TRBJ1-2|.
CAISELEVYGYTF
TGTGCCATCAGTGAGTTAGAGGTCTATGGCTACACCTTC
>TRBV6-1|14|few|TRBJ1-5|.
CASSVGGVNQPQHF
TGTGCCAGCAGTGTTGGAGGGGTAAATCAGCCCCAGCATTTT
>TRBV10-3|16|few|TRBJ2-5|.
CAISEALLGVQETQYF
TGTGCCATCAGTGAAGCGTTACTAGGTGTTCAGGAGACCCAGTACTTC
>TRBV19|12|once|TRBJ1-1|.
CASHPSGGEAFF
TGTGCCAGTCACCCGTCGGGGGGCGAAGCTTTCTTT
>TRBV4-1|17|.|TRBJ2-7|.
CASSPREQQEGSYEQYF
TGCGCCAGCAGCCCACGGGAGCAGCAAGAAGGCTCCTACGAGCAGTACTTC
>TRBV7-9|12|.|TRBJ2-1|.
CASSLVVSEQFF
TGTGCCAGCAGCTTAGTAGTCTCGGAGCAGTTCTTC
>TRBV2|12|.|TRBJ2-7|TRBD2
CASSRLAGEEYF
TGTGCCAGCAGCCGACTAGCGGGAGAGGAGTACTTC
>TRBV5-6|14|.|TRBJ2-7|TRBD1
CAPNLRGPSYEQCF
TGTGCCCCCAACCTAAGGGGGCCGTCCTACGAGCAGTGCTTC
>TRBV10-2|13|.|TRBJ1-2|.
CASGQDTNYGYTF
TGCGCCAGCGGCCAGGACACGAACTATGGCTACACCTTC
>TRBV18|16|once|TRBJ2-7|TRBD1
CASSPNAGQGSYEQYF
TGTGCCAGCTCACCAAATGCGGGACAGGGGTCCTACGAGCAGTACTTC
>TRBV6-1|15|.|TRBJ2-5|TRBD1
CASSEAQGAEETQYF
TGTGCCAGCAGTGAAGCACAGGGGGCAGAAGAGACCCAGTACTTC
>TRBV30|11|.|TRBJ2-1|TRBD2
CAWTQREVQFF
TGTGCCTGGACCCAGCGGGAGGTCCAGTTCTTC
>TRBV6-1|16|.|TRBJ2-4|TRBD1
CASSERAGGSQNIQYF
TGTGCCAGCAGTGAAAGGGCAGGGGGCTCCCAAAACATTCAGTACTTC
>TRBV28|15|.|TRBJ2-5|.
CASSRASQGQETQYF
TGTGCCAGCAGTAGGGCTTCCCAGGGTCAAGAGACCCAGTACTTC
>TRBV9|14|.|TRBJ2-6|.
CASSAHSGANVLTF
TGTGCCAGCAGCGCCCACTCTGGGGCCAACGTCCTGACTTTC
>TRBV7-6|16|.|TRBJ1-1|.
CASSLDLQGGRTEAFF
TGTGCCAGCAGCTTAGATCTTCAGGGCGGGAGAACTGAAGCTTTCTTT
>TRBV9|17|.|TRBJ2-1|TRBD2
CASSPHPPIGSGNEQFF
TGTGCCAGCAGCCCGCACCCCCCTATCGGTAGCGGGAATGAGCAGTTCTTC
>TRBV28|14|.|TRBJ2-3|.
CASRRLGATDTQYF
TGTGCCAGCAGGCGACTAGGAGCCACAGATACGCAGTATTTT
>TRBV7-9|11|.|TRBJ1-3|.
CASSRVDTIYF
TGTGCCAGCAGCCGAGTAGACACCATATATTTT
>TRBV9|14|.|TRBJ2-1|TRBD1
CASSVAGQGVEQFF
TGTGCCAGCAGCGTAGCAGGACAGGGGGTTGAGCAGTTCTTC